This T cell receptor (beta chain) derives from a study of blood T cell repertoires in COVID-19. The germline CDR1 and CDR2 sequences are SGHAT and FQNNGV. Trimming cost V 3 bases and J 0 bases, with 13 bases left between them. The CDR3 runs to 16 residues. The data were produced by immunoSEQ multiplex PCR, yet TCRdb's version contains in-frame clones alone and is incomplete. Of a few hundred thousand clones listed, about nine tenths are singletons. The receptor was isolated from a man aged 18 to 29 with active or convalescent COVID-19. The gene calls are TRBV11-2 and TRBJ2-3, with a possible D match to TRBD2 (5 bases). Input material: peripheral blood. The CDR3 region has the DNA TGTGCCAGCAGCTTGGGGAGACTGGTTAGCACAGATACGCAGTATTTT. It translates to CASSLGRLVSTDTQYF.